In this sample, the clone carrying this T cell receptor beta chain turned up a few times. These data are taken from a study of T cell changes during pregnancy in multiple sclerosis. This table comes from immunoSEQ multiplex PCR, and its TCRdb copy is limited to in-frame clones, with some not included. The data show about 73,000 clones, 85% to 95% seen once. V lost 4 bases to trimming and J lost 10 bases, with 17 bases between them. Germline V gene lookup returns CDR1 LGHNA and CDR2 YNFKEQ. There are 15 residues in the CDR3. Sequencing used peripheral blood, obtained in the third trimester of pregnancy. The V call is TRBV4-2, the J call TRBJ1-6, with no clear D. The TCR was taken from a female donor in good health, enrolled as a control in a pregnancy study. DNA for the CDR3: TGTGCCAGCAGCCCGGGATTCAGCCAGAACTCACCCCTCCACTTT. Amino acids: CASSPGFSQNSPLHF.